This T cell receptor (beta chain) was sequenced during a study of tumor T cells in aggressive B-cell lymphoma (dated by TCRdb to about 2017). Libraries were made using the immunoSEQ multiplex PCR assay. Sourced from immuneACCESS, this table was stored by TCRdb with only in-frame sequences that have V and J called. A share of the clones is absent; for the studies checked, an unresolved V gene accounts for under half, and the remainder has no known explanation. This sample lists about 5,100 clones; approximately 90% were detected once. More than 5% of the sample is held by the ten biggest clonotypes. Germline trimming: 9 bases from V, 6 bases from J; junction bases outside gene matches: 9. CDR1 and CDR2 were assigned from the germline V gene (reference sequence) as LNHDA and SQIVND. The CDR3 numbers 14 residues from cysteine through phenylalanine. Just CDR3 DNA is preserved here, 42 bases in frame from base 1.

Regarding this clone: No antigen is known for it. The sample holds no much larger clone one base away, and base qualities are not on file.

Sequenced: tumor tissue. The chain couples TRBV19 to TRBJ2-1; 9 junctional bases match TRBD1. The clonotype comes from an adult with diffuse large B cell lymphoma. CDR3 region: CASAQTGGINEQFF. The DNA sequence is given as TGTGCCAGCGCCCAGACAGGGGGAATCAATGAGCAGTTCTTC.